This T cell receptor (beta chain) was documented in a study of blood T cell repertoires in COVID-19. On the study more broadly: In each case, the material was cDNA or gDNA derived from T cells, B-cell-depleted T cells, or PBMCs.

Comment on this clone: The sample holds other DNA sequences that translate to the same CDR3.

The CDR3 loop spans 14 amino acids. Looked up from germline, CDR1 is MNHEY and CDR2 is SVGEGT. The junction had 6 bases not matched to a gene; V was cut back by 5 bases and J by 6 bases. Repertoires were generated with immunoSEQ multiplex PCR, while TCRdb's copy carries only in-frame clones and drops some. The table shows 200,000 to 250,000 clones, with roughly 86% occurring only once. The chain links TRBV6-2 or TRBV6-3 to TRBJ1-5; 8 bases fit TRBD1. Sequenced: peripheral blood. The sequence was obtained from a woman between 70 and 85 years old with active or convalescent COVID-19. The CDR3 bases are TGTGCCAGCAGTCTGACAGGGGTAGGTCAGCCCCAGCATTTT. Translating gives CASSLTGVGQPQHF.